Described below is a single TCR beta chain sequence and its context. This entry comes from a study of blood T cells in healthy people across ages. Together with a sample-barcoded 5' primer, a J-beta primer mix was included in a second PCR lasting about 6 to 11 cycles. Through a template-switch adaptor with 12 random nucleotides, each cDNA molecule received a tag. TCRdb used MiXCR to reprocess the 5' RACE reads, holding one entry per CDR3 protein. The sample holds roughly 700,000 distinct CDR3 sequences, more than 20% seen once. This same sample was also part of a study on T cells of mothers and their children. That report adds: The authors found no persistent microchimeric T cell clones.

This sequence was found in a boy younger than 18 in good health. Specimen: blood.

The CDR3, as DNA: TGTGCCAGCAGCCAAGATCCCAGTAGCGGGTGGCCCGGCAATGAGCAGTTCTTC. The encoded protein is CASSQDPSSGWPGNEQFF. The chain joins TRBV3-1 to TRBJ2-7, with 7 bases lining up with TRBD2. The tail of the sequence fits TRBJ2-1 better, so the J call may be wrong. Germline lookup yields CDR1 LGHDT and CDR2 YNNKEL (reference sequence). This CDR3 region has 18 residues.